This TCR beta chain was profiled in a study of T cells in Graves' hyperthyroidism and ophthalmopathy. The study enrolled patients aged 18 to 65 with newly diagnosed hyperthyroidism of under 2 months' duration. Diagnosis relied on clinical symptoms, serum thyroxine and TRAb, thyroid ultrasound and orbital computed tomography. The CDR3 runs to 13 residues. Germline V gene data show CDR1 as SGHVS and CDR2 as FNYEAQ. V lost 1 base and J 7 bases, leaving 7 bases between the germline ends. General study findings and limits: Within blood appeared most thyroid clonotypes that had expanded above 0.001.

In its sample, this clonotype was seen many times. Its antigen is as yet unknown. Amplification yielded TCR beta CDR3 regions, with RNA transcripts as the source. The primer set for the first-round RT-PCR of the TCR CDR3 was HTBI. Via MiXCR, TCRdb re-called the multiplex PCR reads, giving one row per CDR3 protein. The table has approximately 500,000 distinct CDR3 sequences, roughly 46% seen once. The chain is built from TRBV7-6 and TRBJ1-4; D is ambiguous. The specimen was peripheral blood or thyroid tissue (not recorded which). This TCR derives from a woman under 30 with Graves' hyperthyroidism. CDR3 residues: CASSLGSGEKLFF. The CDR3 DNA reads as TGTGCCAGCAGCTTAGGGTCGGGTGAAAAACTGTTTTTT.